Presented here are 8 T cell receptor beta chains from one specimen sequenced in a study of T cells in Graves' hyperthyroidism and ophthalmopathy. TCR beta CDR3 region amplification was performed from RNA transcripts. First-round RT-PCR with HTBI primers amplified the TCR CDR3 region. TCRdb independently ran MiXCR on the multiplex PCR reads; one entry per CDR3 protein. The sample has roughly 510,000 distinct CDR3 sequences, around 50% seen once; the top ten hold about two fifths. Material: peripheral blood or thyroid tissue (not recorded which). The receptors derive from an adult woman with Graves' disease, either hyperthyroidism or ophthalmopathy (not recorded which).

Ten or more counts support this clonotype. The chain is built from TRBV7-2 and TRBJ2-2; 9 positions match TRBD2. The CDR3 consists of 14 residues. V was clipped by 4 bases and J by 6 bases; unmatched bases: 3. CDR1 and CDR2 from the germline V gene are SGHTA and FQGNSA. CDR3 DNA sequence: TGTGCCAGCAGCTCCGGGACTAGCCCCGGGGAGCTGTTTTTT. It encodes CASSSGTSPGELFF. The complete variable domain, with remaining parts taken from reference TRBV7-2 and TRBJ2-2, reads GAGVSQSPSNKVTEKGKDVELRCDPISGHTALYWYRQSLGQGLEFLIYFQGNSAPDKSGLPSDRFSAERTGGSVSTLTIQRTQQEDSAVYLCASSSGTSPGELFFGEGSRLTVL.

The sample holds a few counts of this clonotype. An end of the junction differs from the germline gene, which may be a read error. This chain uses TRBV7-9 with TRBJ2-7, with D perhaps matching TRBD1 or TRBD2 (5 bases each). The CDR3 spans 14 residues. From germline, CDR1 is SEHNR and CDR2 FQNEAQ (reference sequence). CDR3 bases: TGCGCCAGCAGAAGGGACCCGGCTTCCTACGAGCAGTACTTC. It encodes CASRRDPASYEQYF.

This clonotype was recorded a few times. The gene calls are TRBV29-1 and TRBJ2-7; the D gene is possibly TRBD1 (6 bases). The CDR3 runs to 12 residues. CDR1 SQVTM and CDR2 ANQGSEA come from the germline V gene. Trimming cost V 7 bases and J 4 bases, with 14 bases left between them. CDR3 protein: CSAGQRTYEQYF. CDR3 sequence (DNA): TGCAGCGCCGGACAGCGTACGTACGAGCAGTACTTC.

In nucleotides, the CDR3 is TGTGCCAGCAGTGAAGAAGACTCAGCCTATGGCTACACCTTC. Translation gives CASSEEDSAYGYTF. V usage is TRBV2 and J usage is TRBJ1-2; no clear D gene. Between the trimmed V and J ends, which lost 1 base and 4 bases, there was a span of 10 bases. The CDR3 spans 14 residues. The germline gives CDR1 SNHLY, CDR2 FYNNEI.

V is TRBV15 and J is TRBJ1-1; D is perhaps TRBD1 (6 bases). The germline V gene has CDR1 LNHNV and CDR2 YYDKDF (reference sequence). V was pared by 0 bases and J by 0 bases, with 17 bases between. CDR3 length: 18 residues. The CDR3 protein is CATSRDSVAGGLNTEAFF. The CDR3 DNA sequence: TGTGCCACCAGCAGAGATAGCGTAGCCGGGGGGCTGAACACTGAAGCTTTCTTT.

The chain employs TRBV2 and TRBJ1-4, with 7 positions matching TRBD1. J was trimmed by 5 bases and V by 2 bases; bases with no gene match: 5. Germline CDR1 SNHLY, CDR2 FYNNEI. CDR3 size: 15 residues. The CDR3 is CASSERGQRNEKLFF. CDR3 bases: TGTGCCAGCAGTGAACGGGGACAGAGAAATGAAAAACTGTTTTTT.

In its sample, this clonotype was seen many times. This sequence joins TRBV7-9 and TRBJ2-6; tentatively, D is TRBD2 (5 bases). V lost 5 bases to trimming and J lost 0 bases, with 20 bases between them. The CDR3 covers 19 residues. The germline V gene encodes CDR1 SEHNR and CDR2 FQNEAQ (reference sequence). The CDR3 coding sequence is TGTGCCAGCAGCCCAACTCGTCGGGAAAAGAGCTCTGGGGCCAACGTCCTGACTTTC. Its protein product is CASSPTRREKSSGANVLTF.

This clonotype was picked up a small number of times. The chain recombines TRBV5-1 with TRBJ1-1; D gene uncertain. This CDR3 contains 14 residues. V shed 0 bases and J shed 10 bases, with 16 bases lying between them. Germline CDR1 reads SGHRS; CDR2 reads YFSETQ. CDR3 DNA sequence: TGCGCCAGCAGCTTGGGGGATAATTTGTCACCAGCTTTCTTT. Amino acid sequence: CASSLGDNLSPAFF.